This paragraph covers one T cell receptor (beta chain) sequence. These data come from a study of CD8 T cells in Susac syndrome. CDR1 is SGHDN and CDR2 is FVKESK in the germline V gene. The CDR3 loop spans 14 amino acids. V was clipped by 11 bases and J by 6 bases; unmatched bases: 7. About 0.5 to 1 ug RNA was reverse transcribed with random hexamers. Amplification of TCR beta CDR3 was carried out by immunoSEQ multiplex PCR, which covered 54 Vbeta and 13 Jbeta segments. MiXCR was run by TCRdb on the immunoSEQ multiplex PCR reads, yielding one entry per CDR3 protein. The sample has under 150,000 distinct CDR3 sequences, approximately 93% seen once; the top ten hold about 0.25%. FACS was used to enrich TEMRA cells, whereas the CD8+ and CD4+ T cells were obtained by negative isolation.

The sample consisted of CD8+ T cells from PBMCs. This receptor was obtained from a human donor in good health. This rearrangement joins TRBV14 to TRBJ2-1; 13 bases are shared with TRBD2. Here the CDR3 reads CASCRLAGGNEQFF. The CDR3 DNA reads as TGTGCCTCCTGCCGACTAGCGGGAGGCAATGAGCAGTTCTTC.